The T cell receptor (beta chain) described here comes from a study of T cell repertoires in cytomegalovirus infection. About the research overall: Both recently identified HLA-C-restricted and well-studied HLA-B-restricted CMV epitopes were used in the study. Indications came from public TCR beta signatures; they pointed to CMV infection and to a matching HLA type. Findings of the study overall: Cumulative frequency of public TCR beta families picked out carriers of CMV plus the relevant HLA. In two of eight donors, the top clonotype was HLA-C-restricted CMV-specific.

The V gene end was trimmed by 4 bases and the J gene end by 3 bases; junction bases not matched to a gene: 6. CDR1 is LGHNT and CDR2 is FRNRAP in the germline V gene. The CDR3 sequence is 16 residues long. TCRdb passed the reads through MiXCR, listing each CDR3 protein once. The sample has about 830,000 distinct CDR3 sequences, approximately 29% seen once. This clonotype was counted a few times. Its matching antigen is unknown. The chain joins TRBV12-5 to TRBJ2-2, with 9 bases matching TRBD2. Sequencing used cultured CD8+ T cells from PBMCs, obtained from culture after CMV antigen stimulation. This receptor was identified in a human donor in good health (CMV status not recorded). Some clones in this sample may be carry-over from other donors' samples. The CDR3 protein is CASGSAGGGDTGELFF. In DNA form, the CDR3 reads TGTGCTAGTGGTTCAGCGGGGGGCGGTGACACCGGGGAGCTGTTTTTT. Based on the CDR3 plus reference TRBV12-5 and TRBJ2-2, the full variable domain is DARVTQTPRHKVTEMGQEVTMRCQPILGHNTVFWYRQTMMQGLELLAYFRNRAPLDDSGMPKDRFSAEMPDATLATLKIQPSEPRDSAVYFCASGSAGGGDTGELFFGEGSRLTVL.